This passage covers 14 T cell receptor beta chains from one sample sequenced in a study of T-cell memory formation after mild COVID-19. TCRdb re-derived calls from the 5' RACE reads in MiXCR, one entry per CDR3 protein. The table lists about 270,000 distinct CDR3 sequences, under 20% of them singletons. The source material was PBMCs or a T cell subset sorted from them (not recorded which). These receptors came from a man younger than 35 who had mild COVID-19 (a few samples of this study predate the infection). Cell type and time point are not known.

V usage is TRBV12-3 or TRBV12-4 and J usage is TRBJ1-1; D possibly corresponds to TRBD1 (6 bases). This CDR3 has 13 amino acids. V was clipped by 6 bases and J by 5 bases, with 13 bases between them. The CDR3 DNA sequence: TGTGCCAGCAGAACAGGGTTCGGGACTGAAGCTTTCTTT. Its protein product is CASRTGFGTEAFF.

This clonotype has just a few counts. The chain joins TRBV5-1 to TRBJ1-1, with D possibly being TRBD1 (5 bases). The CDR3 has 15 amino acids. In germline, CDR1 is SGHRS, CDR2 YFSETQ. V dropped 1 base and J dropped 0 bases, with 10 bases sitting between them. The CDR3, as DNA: TGCGCCAGCAGCTTGATGGCAGGGATGAACACTGAAGCTTTCTTT. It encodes CASSLMAGMNTEAFF.

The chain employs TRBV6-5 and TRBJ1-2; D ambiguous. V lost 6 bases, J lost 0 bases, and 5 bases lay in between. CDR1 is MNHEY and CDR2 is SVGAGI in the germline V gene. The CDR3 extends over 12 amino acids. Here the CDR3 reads CASSTANYGYTF. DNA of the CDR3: TGTGCCAGCAGCACAGCTAACTATGGCTACACCTTC.

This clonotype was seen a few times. CDR3 bases: TGTGCCAGCAGCCAGATAGCGGGGGGACAAGAGACCCAGTACTTC. This sequence encodes CASSQIAGGQETQYF. The chain carries TRBV12-3 or TRBV12-4 and TRBJ2-5; 10 bases line up with TRBD2. Germline trimming cut 6 bases from V and 2 bases from J; bases unmatched to any gene: 6. CDR3 length equals 15 residues.

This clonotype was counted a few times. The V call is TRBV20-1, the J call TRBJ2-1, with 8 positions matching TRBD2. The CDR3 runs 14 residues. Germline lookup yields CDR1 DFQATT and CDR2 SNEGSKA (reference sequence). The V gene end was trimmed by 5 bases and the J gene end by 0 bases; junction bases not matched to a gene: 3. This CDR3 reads CSAWAGGSYNEQFF. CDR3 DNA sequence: TGCAGTGCTTGGGCGGGGGGCTCCTACAATGAGCAGTTCTTC.

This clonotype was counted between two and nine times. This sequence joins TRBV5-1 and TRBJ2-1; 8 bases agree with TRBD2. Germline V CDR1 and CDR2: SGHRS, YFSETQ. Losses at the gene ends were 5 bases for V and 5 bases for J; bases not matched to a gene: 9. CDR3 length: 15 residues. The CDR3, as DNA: TGCGCCAGCAGACCTGCGGGGGGCCTGGACAATGAGCAGTTCTTC. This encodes CASRPAGGLDNEQFF. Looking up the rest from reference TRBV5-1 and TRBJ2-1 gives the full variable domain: KAGVTQTPRYLIKTRGQQVTLSCSPISGHRSVSWYQQTPGQGLQFLFEYFSETQRNKGNFPGRFSGRQFSNSRSEMNVSTLELGDSALYLCASRPAGGLDNEQFFGPGTRLTVL.

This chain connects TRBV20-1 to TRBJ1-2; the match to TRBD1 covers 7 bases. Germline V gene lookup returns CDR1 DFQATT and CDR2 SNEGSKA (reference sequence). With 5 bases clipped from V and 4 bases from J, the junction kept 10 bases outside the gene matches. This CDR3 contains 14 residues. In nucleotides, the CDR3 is TGCAGTGCTCTTGGACAGGACATACTCTATGGCTACACCTTC. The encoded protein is CSALGQDILYGYTF.

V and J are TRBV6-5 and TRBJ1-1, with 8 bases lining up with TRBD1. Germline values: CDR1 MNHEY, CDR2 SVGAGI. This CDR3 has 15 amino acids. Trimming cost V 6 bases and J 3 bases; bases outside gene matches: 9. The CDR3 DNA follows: TGTGCCAGCAGCACCCTCGGACAGGGCTACACTGAAGCTTTCTTT. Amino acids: CASSTLGQGYTEAFF.

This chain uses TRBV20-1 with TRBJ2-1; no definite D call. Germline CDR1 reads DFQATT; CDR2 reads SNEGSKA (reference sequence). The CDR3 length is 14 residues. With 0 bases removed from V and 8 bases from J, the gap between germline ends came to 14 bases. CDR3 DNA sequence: TGCAGTGCTAGAGATTCGGCTAGTTGGGATGAGCAGTTCTTC. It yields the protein CSARDSASWDEQFF.

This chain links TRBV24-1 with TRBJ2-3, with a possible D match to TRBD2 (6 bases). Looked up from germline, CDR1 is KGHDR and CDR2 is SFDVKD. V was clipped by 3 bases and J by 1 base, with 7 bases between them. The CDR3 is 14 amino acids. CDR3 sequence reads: CATSDGGGTDTQYF. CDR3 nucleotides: TGTGCCACCAGTGATGGAGGGGGCACAGATACGCAGTATTTT.

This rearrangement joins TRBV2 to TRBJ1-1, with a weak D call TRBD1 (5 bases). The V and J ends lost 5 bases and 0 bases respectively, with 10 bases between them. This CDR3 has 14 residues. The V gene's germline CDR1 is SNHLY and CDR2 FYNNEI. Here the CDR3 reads CASSSDIMNTEAFF. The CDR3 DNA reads TGTGCCAGCAGTTCGGACATAATGAACACTGAAGCTTTCTTT.

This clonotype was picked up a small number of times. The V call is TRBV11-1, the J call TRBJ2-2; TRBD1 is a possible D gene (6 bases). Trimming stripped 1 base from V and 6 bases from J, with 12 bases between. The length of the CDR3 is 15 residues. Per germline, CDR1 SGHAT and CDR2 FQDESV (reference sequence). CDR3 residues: CASSLGRGWSGELFF. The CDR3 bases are TGTGCCAGCAGCTTAGGCAGGGGATGGTCCGGGGAGCTGTTTTTT. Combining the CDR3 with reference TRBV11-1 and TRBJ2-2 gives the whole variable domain EAEVAQSPRYKITEKSQAVAFWCDPISGHATLYWYRQILGQGPELLVQFQDESVVDDSQLPKDRFSAERLKGVDSTLKIQPAELGDSAMYLCASSLGRGWSGELFFGEGSRLTVL.

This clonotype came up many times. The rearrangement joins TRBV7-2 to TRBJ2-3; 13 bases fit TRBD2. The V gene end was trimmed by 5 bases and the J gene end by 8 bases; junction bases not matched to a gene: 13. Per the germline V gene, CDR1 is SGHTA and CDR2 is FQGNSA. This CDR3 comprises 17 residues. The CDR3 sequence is CASSRTSGGLFDITQYF. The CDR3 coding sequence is TGTGCCAGCAGCAGGACTAGCGGGGGACTCTTTGATATTACGCAGTATTTT.

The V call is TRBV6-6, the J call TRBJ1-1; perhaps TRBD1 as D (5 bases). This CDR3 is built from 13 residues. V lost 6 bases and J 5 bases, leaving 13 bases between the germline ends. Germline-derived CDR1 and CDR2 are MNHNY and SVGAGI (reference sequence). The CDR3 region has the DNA TGTGCCAGCAGCAGTACAGGAGATACTGAAGCTTTCTTT. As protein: CASSSTGDTEAFF.